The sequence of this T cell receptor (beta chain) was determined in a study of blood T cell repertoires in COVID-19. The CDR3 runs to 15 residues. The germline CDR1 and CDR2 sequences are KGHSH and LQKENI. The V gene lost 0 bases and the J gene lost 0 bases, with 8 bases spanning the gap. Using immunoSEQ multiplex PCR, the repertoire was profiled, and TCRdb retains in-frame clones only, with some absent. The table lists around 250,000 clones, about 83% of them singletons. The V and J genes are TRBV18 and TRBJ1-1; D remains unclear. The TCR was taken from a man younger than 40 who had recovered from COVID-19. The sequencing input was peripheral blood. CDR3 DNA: TGTGCCAGCTCACCACCGTCCGGGGTGAACACTGAAGCTTTCTTT. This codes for CASSPPSGVNTEAFF.